The 17 T cell receptor beta chains below come from one sample, sequenced in a study of vaccination and CD4 T cells after COVID-19. Treatment: approximately 9-day PBMC culture with coronavirus spike peptide pools or control peptides (ViraFEST assay). The Oncomine TCR Beta short-read assay was applied to DNA of cultured CD4+ T cells. TCRdb fed the PCR reads into MiXCR, producing one record per CDR3 protein. Found here are 15,000 or so distinct CDR3 sequences, over 60% of them singletons; the top ten hold 15% to 20%. Antigen specificity for these receptors is unknown. Sample: CD4+ T cells from blood, cultured in vitro. These receptors originate from a human donor who had recovered from COVID-19.

The chain couples TRBV20-1 to TRBJ2-7; D assignment may be TRBD1 or TRBD2 (7 bases each). The CDR3 has 14 amino acids. V shed 8 bases and J shed 0 bases, with 17 bases lying between them. CDR1 and CDR2 from the germline V gene are DFQATT and SNEGSKA (reference sequence). The CDR3 loop is CSTSGGDSSYEQYF. CDR3 DNA sequence: TGCAGTACCAGTGGGGGGGACAGCTCCTACGAGCAGTACTTC.

V gene TRBV6-1 combines with J gene TRBJ1-1; no clear D. Germline V gene sequence: CDR1 MNHNS, CDR2 SASEGT. Trimming took 6 bases from V and 3 from J, leaving 5 bases between them. This CDR3 is built from 11 residues. This CDR3 is CASSRYTEAFF. CDR3 DNA: TGTGCCAGCAGCAGGTACACTGAAGCTTTCTTT.

In its sample, this clonotype was seen once. The rearrangement joins TRBV27 to TRBJ1-5; D might be TRBD1 (5 bases). V lost 5 bases and J 3 bases, leaving 11 bases between the germline ends. The CDR3 loop spans 14 amino acids. Looked up from germline, CDR1 is MNHEY and CDR2 is SMNVEV (reference sequence). CDR3 sequence reads: CASSGARANQPQHF. The CDR3 DNA reads TGTGCCAGCAGTGGGGCCAGGGCCAATCAGCCCCAGCATTTT.

The rearrangement uses TRBV12-3 or TRBV12-4 and TRBJ1-2, with 7 bases that match TRBD1. The CDR3 loop spans 14 amino acids. The V segment lost 4 bases and the J segment 2 bases; nucleotides outside the gene matches: 4. The CDR3: CASSSYRGNYGYTF. DNA of the CDR3: TGTGCCAGCAGTTCATACAGGGGAAACTATGGCTACACCTTC.

The chain has TRBV7-2 and TRBJ2-1; D tentatively fits TRBD1 or TRBD2 (5 bases each). The germline CDR1 and CDR2 sequences are SGHTA and FQGNSA. The V end lost 4 bases, the J end lost 11 bases, and 12 bases lay between the germline ends. This CDR3 region has 12 residues. CDR3: CASSSPPGQQFF. The CDR3 nucleotides are TGTGCCAGCAGCTCTCCACCGGGACAGCAGTTCTTC.

The gene calls are TRBV6-2 or TRBV6-3 and TRBJ2-5; 13 bases are a match to TRBD2. The CDR3 has 18 residues. Germline V gives CDR1 MNHEY, CDR2 SVGEGT. V was clipped by 5 bases and J by 2 bases; unmatched bases: 11. CDR3 loop: CASSRRTSGSPGQETQYF. Here the CDR3 DNA reads TGTGCCAGCAGTCGACGGACTAGCGGGAGCCCCGGGCAAGAGACCCAGTACTTC.

This sequence joins TRBV7-9 and TRBJ1-1; 10 nucleotides match TRBD1. Per germline, CDR1 SEHNR and CDR2 FQNEAQ (reference sequence). With 1 base clipped from V and 1 base from J, the junction kept 9 bases outside the gene matches. The CDR3 has 18 amino acids. As DNA, the CDR3 is TGTGCCAGCAGCTTAGGGGGACAGGGGACTCTAAAGAACACTGAAGCTTTCTTT. It codes for CASSLGGQGTLKNTEAFF.

The rearrangement links TRBV6-2 or TRBV6-3 to TRBJ1-5; TRBD1 aligns across 8 bases. This CDR3 spans 15 amino acids. V gave up 8 bases and J gave up 6 bases; unmatched junction bases: 12. In germline, CDR1 is MNHEY, CDR2 SVGEGT. CDR3 nucleotide sequence: TGTGCCAGCGGACCCCAGGGGGCACCAACTCAGCCCCAGCATTTT. Its protein product is CASGPQGAPTQPQHF.

This clonotype has a handful of counts. This sequence joins TRBV15 and TRBJ1-1, with unresolved D. V lost 0 bases to trimming and J lost 11 bases, with 13 bases between them. Germline lookup yields CDR1 LNHNV and CDR2 YYDKDF (reference sequence). The CDR3 length is 13 residues. The CDR3 bases are TGTGCCACCAGCAGAGATTTGGTGCGGGAGGCTTTCTTT. This encodes CATSRDLVREAFF.

The chain links TRBV20-1 to TRBJ1-3, with 7 bases matching TRBD1. The CDR3 is 13 amino acids. The trim removed 6 bases at V and 8 bases at J, leaving 10 bases unmatched. From germline, CDR1 is DFQATT and CDR2 SNEGSKA (reference sequence). The CDR3 spells CSAQEGAGHTIYF. The DNA of the CDR3 is TGCAGTGCCCAAGAGGGGGCAGGGCACACCATATATTTT.

V gene TRBV20-1 combines with J gene TRBJ2-1, with 9 bases matching TRBD2. Germline CDR1 DFQATT, CDR2 SNEGSKA (reference sequence). With 1 base clipped from V and 6 bases from J, the junction kept 4 bases outside the gene matches. The CDR3 length is 14 residues. The CDR3 sequence: CSARGAGGPNEQFF. CDR3 coding DNA: TGCAGTGCTAGAGGCGCGGGAGGGCCCAATGAGCAGTTCTTC.

V usage is TRBV7-2 and J usage is TRBJ2-3, with 14 bases identical to TRBD2. J was trimmed by 4 bases and V by 1 base; bases with no gene match: 7. The CDR3 contains 18 residues. Per the germline V gene, CDR1 is SGHTA and CDR2 is FQGNSA. The CDR3 nucleotides read TGTGCCAGCAGCTTAGGGGGGACTAGCGGGAGTCGTGCAGATACGCAGTATTTT. Residues: CASSLGGTSGSRADTQYF.

CDR3 amino acids: CASSRGQNSNQPQHF. Here the CDR3 DNA reads TGTGCCAGCAGCCGGGGACAGAATAGCAATCAGCCCCAGCATTTT. The chain links TRBV12-3 or TRBV12-4 to TRBJ1-5, with 7 nucleotides matching TRBD1. CDR3 length: 15 residues. Trimming at V came to 6 bases and at J to 0 bases, leaving 5 bases not matched to a gene.

This chain uses TRBV28 with TRBJ1-5, with 8 bases fitting TRBD1. Germline CDR1 MDHEN, CDR2 SYDVKM. This CDR3 spans 17 amino acids. The V and J ends lost 3 bases and 1 base, in that order; junction bases with no gene match: 8. CDR3 sequence (DNA): TGTGCCAGCAGTTTTTATCGGGACAGGATCAGCAATCAGCCCCAGCATTTT. Its translation is CASSFYRDRISNQPQHF.

The V gene is TRBV7-2, the J gene TRBJ2-7; D tentatively fits TRBD1 or TRBD2 (5 bases each). Germline V gene lookup returns CDR1 SGHTA and CDR2 FQGNSA. This CDR3 region has 13 residues. Trimming left V 5 bases short and J 4 bases short, with 12 bases between. For the CDR3, the DNA is TGTGCCAGCAGCATGGGACGGGGATACGAGCAGTACTTC. Protein product: CASSMGRGYEQYF.

A single count supports this clonotype. V and J are TRBV11-2 and TRBJ1-5; no clear D gene. Germline V gives CDR1 SGHAT, CDR2 FQNNGV. V was pared by 1 base and J by 6 bases, with 10 bases between. CDR3 length: 14 amino acids. CDR3 in DNA: TGTGCCAGCAGCTTAGTGGCTCGGAGTCAGCCCCAGCATTTT. Protein product: CASSLVARSQPQHF.

CDR3 nucleotides: TGCAGTGCTAGAGCATGGGGGCGAAACGGCTACACCTTC. This encodes CSARAWGRNGYTF. The J gene is TRBJ1-2, the V gene TRBV20-1; D is perhaps TRBD1 (6 bases). The CDR3 runs to 13 residues. Germline V CDR1 and CDR2: DFQATT, SNEGSKA (reference sequence). V was trimmed by 1 base and J by 8 bases, leaving 14 bases between them.